This passage covers 16 T cell receptor beta chains from one sample sequenced in a study of metastatic and nonmetastatic thyroid tumors. TCRdb re-analyzed the PCR reads using MiXCR. The sample has 21,000 or so clones; approximately 20% are singletons. Every patient was untreated before thyroid surgery. Sequencing was performed on blood. The receptor source for this set is a male donor with papillary thyroid cancer or a benign thyroid nodule (not recorded which). Some clones in this sample may be carry-over from other donors' samples.

This chain links TRBV6-1 with TRBJ2-3; D ambiguous. The CDR3 extends over 13 amino acids. Germline V gene sequence: CDR1 MNHNS, CDR2 SASEGT. The ends were cut back, 4 bases at V and 2 bases at J, with 7 bases in the middle. CDR3 nucleotides: TGTGCCAGCAGTGCATGGGTCACAGATACGCAGTATTTT. Amino acid sequence: CASSAWVTDTQYF.

Many counts were recorded for this clone. This chain joins TRBV2 and TRBJ2-7, with 10 bases fitting TRBD2. Trimming removed 1 base from V and 0 bases from J; junction bases left unmatched: 0. Germline CDR1 reads SNHLY; CDR2 reads FYNNEI. The CDR3 sequence is 15 residues long. The CDR3 nucleotides read TGTGCCAGCAGTGAAGGGACTAGCGGCTCCTACGAGCAGTACTTC. Translating it yields CASSEGTSGSYEQYF. Full variable domain (missing parts from reference TRBV2 and TRBJ2-7): EPEVTQTPSHQVTQMGQEVILRCVPISNHLYFYWYRQILGQKVEFLVSFYNNEISEKSEIFDDQFSVERPDGSNFTLKIRSTKLEDSAMYFCASSEGTSGSYEQYFGPGTRLTVT.

In this sample, this clone turned up many times. The CDR3 region has the DNA TGTGCCAGCAGCTTAGGACACCTCATGAACACTGAAGCTTTCTTT. Its protein is CASSLGHLMNTEAFF. This chain connects TRBV7-9 to TRBJ1-1; unclear D gene. Trimming left V 1 base short and J 0 bases short, with 9 bases between. Germline assignment: CDR1 SEHNR and CDR2 FQNEAQ (reference sequence). This CDR3 has 15 amino acids. Variable domain in full (rest from reference TRBV7-9 and TRBJ1-1): DTGVSQNPRHKITKRGQNVTFRCDPISEHNRLYWYRQTLGQGPEFLTYFQNEAQLEKSRLLSDRFSAERPKGSFSTLEIQRTEQGDSAMYLCASSLGHLMNTEAFFGQGTRLTVV.

The chain links TRBV15 to TRBJ1-5; D not certain. Per germline, CDR1 LNHNV and CDR2 YYDKDF (reference sequence). V lost 0 bases and J 2 bases, leaving 17 bases between the germline ends. The CDR3 is made up of 18 amino acids. CDR3 amino acids: CATSRDRAGHVRNQPQHF. As DNA, the CDR3 is TGTGCCACCAGCAGAGACCGTGCCGGGCACGTACGCAATCAGCCCCAGCATTTT.

This clone appeared many times. The genes are TRBV11-1 and TRBJ2-7, with 12 bases lining up with TRBD2. The CDR3 length is 16 residues. Trimming took 5 bases from V and 4 from J; bases not matched to a gene: 9. The germline V gene has CDR1 SGHAT and CDR2 FQDESV (reference sequence). The CDR3 loop is CASSPRLAGVFYEQYF. The CDR3 nucleotides are TGTGCCAGCAGCCCCCGACTAGCGGGAGTCTTTTACGAGCAGTACTTC.

On this clone itself: The same CDR3 arises from other DNA sequences in this sample as well. The CDR3 bases are TGTGCCAGCAGTCCGACTAGCGGGGGAAGGGAAGAGACCCAGTACTTC. This gives the protein CASSPTSGGREETQYF. The V gene is TRBV27, the J gene TRBJ2-5; 12 nucleotides align to TRBD2. CDR3 length equals 16 residues. With V trimmed by 5 bases and J by 3 bases, 7 bases remained unmatched. The germline V gene encodes CDR1 MNHEY and CDR2 SMNVEV (reference sequence).

This clone occurred a few times. The chain joins TRBV28 to TRBJ1-2, with TRBD1 as a possible D gene (5 bases). Germline lookup yields CDR1 MDHEN and CDR2 SYDVKM. Deletions cut 6 bases from V and 6 bases from J, with 14 bases between. The CDR3 contains 13 residues. The CDR3 protein is CASSVAGFNGYTF. In nucleotides, the CDR3 is TGTGCCAGCAGCGTCGCAGGGTTTAATGGCTACACCTTC.

This clone occurred a few times. A clone one base away is much larger, so this may be a read error. The chain combines TRBV7-2 with TRBJ1-1; D is perhaps TRBD1 (6 bases). This CDR3 has 14 amino acids. Germline V lookup: CDR1 SGHTA, CDR2 FQGNSA. The V and J ends lost 6 bases and 2 bases respectively, with 13 bases between them. CDR3 coding DNA: TGTGCCAGCAGGTTGGGGGCGATTAACACTGAAGCTTTCTTT. Translated, it gives CASRLGAINTEAFF.

The chain recombines TRBV11-1 with TRBJ2-5; possible D gene TRBD1, 6 bases. Trimming shortened V by 0 bases and J by 0 bases, and 29 bases separated the two germline ends. The CDR3 totals 22 residues. Germline V gene lookup returns CDR1 SGHAT and CDR2 FQDESV (reference sequence). The CDR3 sequence: CASSLAGPGTSHRDRYQETQYF. The CDR3 DNA follows: TGTGCCAGCAGCTTAGCGGGTCCCGGGACATCACACAGGGACCGGTACCAAGAGACCCAGTACTTC.

This clone was picked up many times. This rearrangement joins TRBV5-1 to TRBJ2-3, with D hard to call. Germline CDR1 and CDR2: SGHRS and YFSETQ. The CDR3 consists of 15 residues. The V gene lost 4 bases and the J gene lost 0 bases, with 12 bases spanning the gap. The CDR3 region is CASSLSAPSTDTQYF. The CDR3 DNA reads as TGCGCCAGCAGCCTGTCGGCCCCCAGCACAGATACGCAGTATTTT.

Details on this clone: This clone may be a read error of a much larger clone one base away. The chain joins TRBV6-4 to TRBJ2-4; D call uncertain. V lost 6 bases and J 9 bases, leaving 6 bases between the germline ends. The CDR3 contains 10 residues. Per the germline V gene, CDR1 is MRHNA and CDR2 is SNTAGT. The CDR3, as DNA: TGTGCCAGCAGGCAAAGCATTCAGTACTTC. Protein: CASRQSIQYF.

As regards this clone: A much bigger clone sits one base away, suggesting this may be a read error. The chain combines TRBV5-5 with TRBJ1-1; D not certain. Germline V gene lookup returns CDR1 SGHKS and CDR2 YYEKEE (reference sequence). The CDR3 has 13 residues. The CDR3 nucleotides are TGTGCCAGCACCCTCCGGGAAAACACTGAAGCTTCCTTT. Translated: CASTLRENTEASF.

This clone showed up many times. The chain combines TRBV24-1 with TRBJ2-5; 10 positions match TRBD2. Germline CDR1 and CDR2: KGHDR and SFDVKD. J lost 1 base, V lost 5 bases, and 6 bases had no gene match. The CDR3 runs to 16 residues. The DNA for the CDR3 is TGTGCCACCAGTGTGGGTAGGACTAGCGGCCAAGAGACCCAGTACTTC. As protein: CATSVGRTSGQETQYF.

This clone was seen ten or more times. This CDR3 reads CASSPTGDSYNEQFF. DNA of the CDR3: TGTGCCAGCAGCCCTACAGGGGACTCCTACAATGAGCAGTTCTTC. V usage is TRBV5-4 and J usage is TRBJ2-1; 7 bases are shared with TRBD1. The CDR3 contains 15 residues. The V and J ends lost 4 bases and 0 bases, in that order; junction bases with no gene match: 4. Germline-derived CDR1 and CDR2 are SGHNT and YYREEE (reference sequence).

In its sample, this clone is medium-sized. This chain connects TRBV6-1 to TRBJ1-2; no clear D gene. V was pared by 4 bases and J by 2 bases, with 11 bases between. This CDR3 contains 14 residues. The germline V gene encodes CDR1 MNHNS and CDR2 SASEGT. Here the CDR3 DNA reads TGTGCCAGCAGTGTTTATTCTGCCAACTATGGCTACACCTTC. This translates into CASSVYSANYGYTF.

In its sample, this clone was seen many times. The CDR3 region is CASRPDGGVTAYEQYF. CDR3 nucleotides: TGTGCCAGCAGGCCAGATGGGGGAGTGACGGCCTACGAGCAGTACTTC. The rearrangement links TRBV11-1 to TRBJ2-7; D may be TRBD1 or TRBD2 (5 bases each). Looked up from germline, CDR1 is SGHAT and CDR2 is FQDESV (reference sequence). Trimming removed 6 bases at V and 2 bases at J, with 20 bases between. There are 16 residues in the CDR3.